The 28 T cell receptor beta chains in this list originate from one sample, sequenced in a study of blood T cell repertoires in COVID-19. The data were produced by immunoSEQ multiplex PCR, yet TCRdb's version contains in-frame clones alone and is incomplete. The table shows under 250,000 clones, with approximately 78% occurring only once. Sequenced material: peripheral blood. Receptors originate from a woman under 30 with acute or convalescent COVID-19.

The table lists this clone with a few counts. This chain links TRBV5-1 with TRBJ1-2, with D possibly TRBD1 on 5 matching bases. Trimming pared 4 bases from V and 4 bases from J, leaving 14 bases between. Germline V gene data show CDR1 as SGHRS and CDR2 as YFSETQ. The CDR3 contains 14 residues. CDR3 sequence reads: CASSPLREAYGYTF. The CDR3 DNA follows: TGCGCCAGCAGCCCTCTCAGGGAGGCCTATGGCTACACCTTC.

The CDR3 DNA reads as TGCAGCGTGCAGGGACAGGGTGTTGGCTACACCTTC. It is translated as CSVQGQGVGYTF. The chain joins TRBV29-1 to TRBJ1-2, with TRBD1 matching 9 bases. The CDR3 loop spans 12 amino acids. J was trimmed by 7 bases and V by 6 bases; bases with no gene match: 6. Looked up from germline, CDR1 is SQVTM and CDR2 is ANQGSEA.

This chain links TRBV12-1 with TRBJ1-2; TRBD1 is the table's D call and was not checked against the DNA. TRBV12-1 represents a pseudogene. This CDR3 region has 14 residues. Here the CDR3 reads CASSFPDSNYGYTF. CDR3 in DNA: TGTGCCAGCAGCTTTCCGGACAGTAACTATGGCTACACCTTC.

CDR3 sequence reads: CASSESKSGQGYEKLFF. The CDR3 nucleotides read TGTGCCAGCAGTGAATCAAAGAGTGGACAGGGATATGAAAAACTGTTTTTT. V usage is TRBV25-1 and J usage is TRBJ1-4, with 8 positions matching TRBD1. Germline lookup yields CDR1 MGHDK and CDR2 SYGVNS. The CDR3 covers 17 residues. The V gene end was trimmed by 1 base and the J gene end by 6 bases; junction bases not matched to a gene: 10.

The chain joins TRBV10-3 to TRBJ1-5; D perhaps matches TRBD1 (6 bases). This CDR3 is 14 amino acids long. Per the germline V gene, CDR1 is ENHRY and CDR2 is SYGVKD. V was pared by 4 bases and J by 5 bases, with 12 bases between. CDR3 DNA sequence: TGTGCCATCAGTGGACAGGAGGCCTATCAGCCCCAGCATTTT. Its protein product is CAISGQEAYQPQHF.

V is TRBV5-4 and J is TRBJ2-7; perhaps TRBD2 as D (6 bases). V lost 4 bases and J lost 9, with 14 bases in between. Germline assignment: CDR1 SGHNT and CDR2 YYREEE (reference sequence). CDR3 length: 12 amino acids. CDR3 coding DNA: TGTGCCAGCAGCCCCGGAGGAGGGCGGCAGTACTTC. It yields the protein CASSPGGGRQYF. Full variable domain (outside the CDR3, taken from reference TRBV5-4 and TRBJ2-7): ETGVTQSPTHLIKTRGQQVTLRCSSQSGHNTVSWYQQALGQGPQFIFQYYREEENGRGNFPPRFSGLQFPNYSSELNVNALELDDSALYLCASSPGGGRQYFGPGTRLTVT.

The chain uses TRBV27 and TRBJ2-2; 9 nucleotides align to TRBD2. V lost 4 bases, J lost 2 bases, and 5 bases stayed unmatched. Germline V gene data show CDR1 as MNHEY and CDR2 as SMNVEV (reference sequence). The CDR3 totals 16 residues. The CDR3 protein is CASSWASGTNTGELFF. For the CDR3, the DNA is TGTGCCAGCAGTTGGGCTAGCGGGACAAACACCGGGGAGCTGTTTTTT.

This rearrangement joins TRBV6-2 or TRBV6-3 to TRBJ2-7; TRBD2 aligns across 9 bases. Trimming removed 4 bases from V and 2 bases from J; junction bases left unmatched: 3. The CDR3 is made up of 14 amino acids. Germline V gene data show CDR1 as MNHEY and CDR2 as SVGEGT. Written as DNA, the CDR3 is TGTGCCAGCAGTTTCCTAGCGGGGACCTACGAGCAGTACTTC. Residues: CASSFLAGTYEQYF.

V usage is TRBV2 and J usage is TRBJ2-1, with 8 bases aligning to TRBD2. Germline V gene data show CDR1 as SNHLY and CDR2 as FYNNEI. Trimming at V came to 4 bases and at J to 8 bases, leaving 13 bases not matched to a gene. The length of the CDR3 is 16 residues. The CDR3 region is CASSAPGGTPYDEQFF. The CDR3, as DNA: TGTGCCAGCAGTGCGCCGGGGGGGACTCCATATGATGAGCAGTTCTTC.

The chain employs TRBV6-5 and TRBJ2-1; D is uncertain. This CDR3 comprises 11 residues. CDR1 is MNHEY and CDR2 is SVGAGI in the germline V gene. Trimming left V 5 bases short and J 10 bases short, with 9 bases between. DNA for the CDR3: TGTGCCAGCAGTACCCCCAGGGAGCAGTTCTTC. Translated, it gives CASSTPREQFF.

This clone came up once. This chain joins TRBV21-1 and TRBJ1-2; the table gives TRBD1 as D, unverified against the DNA. TRBV21-1 counts as a pseudogene. This CDR3 has 13 residues. The CDR3 nucleotides read TGTGCCAGCAGCATGGGACAGCTCTATGGCTACACCTTC. Residues: CASSMGQLYGYTF.

The gene calls are TRBV10-3 and TRBJ2-7; 7 nucleotides match TRBD1. CDR3 length equals 14 residues. V lost 4 bases, J lost 4 bases, and 7 bases stayed unmatched. Looked up from germline, CDR1 is ENHRY and CDR2 is SYGVKD. The CDR3 here is CAISAGTDEYEQYF. CDR3 DNA sequence: TGTGCCATCAGTGCGGGGACAGACGAATACGAGCAGTACTTC.

This chain uses TRBV5-1 with TRBJ1-4; 7 positions agree with TRBD1. The CDR3 is made up of 15 amino acids. With V trimmed by 0 bases and J by 7 bases, 6 bases remained unmatched. Germline-derived CDR1 and CDR2 are SGHRS and YFSETQ. The CDR3 here is CASSLAGQQGEKLFF. The CDR3 bases are TGCGCCAGCAGCTTGGCGGGACAGCAGGGTGAAAAACTGTTTTTT.

The V gene is TRBV5-4, the J gene TRBJ1-2, with 7 bases fitting TRBD1. The CDR3 is 18 residues long. V trimming: 0 bases; J trimming: 6 bases; junction bases outside the gene matches: 17. Per germline, CDR1 SGHNT and CDR2 YYREEE (reference sequence). The CDR3 DNA is TGTGCCAGCAGCTTGGACTACACGACGCGACAGGGAAAAAATGGCTACACCTTC. Protein sequence: CASSLDYTTRQGKNGYTF.

This chain uses TRBV10-3 with TRBJ2-4; possibly TRBD2 for D (6 bases). V was cut by 0 bases and J by 8 bases, with 14 bases left in between. Germline assignment: CDR1 ENHRY and CDR2 SYGVKD. This CDR3 comprises 15 residues. The CDR3 sequence: CAISESISGVDIQYF. CDR3 DNA sequence: TGTGCCATCAGTGAGTCGATTTCGGGAGTTGACATTCAGTACTTC.

The chain is built from TRBV27 and TRBJ2-7; 8 positions match TRBD2. This CDR3 is built from 14 residues. V lost 11 bases, J lost 7 bases, and 16 bases stayed unmatched. Germline V gives CDR1 MNHEY, CDR2 SMNVEV (reference sequence). The CDR3: CAFPGGRRLVEQYF. The CDR3 nucleotides read TGTGCCTTCCCGGGGGGGCGCAGGTTAGTAGAGCAGTACTTC.

The chain employs TRBV3-1 (or the pseudogene TRBV3-2) and TRBJ2-3, with TRBD2 matching over 11 bases. The CDR3 extends over 20 amino acids. Losses at the gene ends were 0 bases for V and 2 bases for J; bases not matched to a gene: 13. Per germline, CDR1 LGHDT and CDR2 YNNKEL (reference sequence). CDR3 region: CASSQEPPGLAGFNTDTQYF. DNA for the CDR3: TGTGCCAGCAGCCAAGAACCCCCCGGACTAGCGGGCTTTAACACAGATACGCAGTATTTT.

This clone appeared once. The chain joins TRBV10-3 to TRBJ2-7; TRBD1 matches at 8 bases. Trimming removed 8 bases from V and 4 bases from J; junction bases left unmatched: 13. CDR3 length: 15 amino acids. Looked up from germline, CDR1 is ENHRY and CDR2 is SYGVKD. The CDR3 sequence is CAIAEGQGSIYEQYF. The CDR3 region has the DNA TGTGCCATCGCTGAAGGACAGGGAAGTATTTACGAGCAGTACTTC.

The rearrangement links TRBV6-5 to TRBJ2-1; a possible D gene is TRBD2 (5 bases). The ends were cut back, 10 bases at V and 7 bases at J, with 23 bases in the middle. The CDR3 runs to 15 residues. The germline V gene encodes CDR1 MNHEY and CDR2 SVGAGI. The CDR3 DNA is TGTGCCATCAAAATAAACATCTGGAGGTATAATGAGCAGTTCTTC. Translated: CAIKINIWRYNEQFF.

The chain recombines TRBV18 with TRBJ1-3; D unclear. This CDR3 region has 14 residues. V was clipped by 2 bases and J by 3 bases, with 8 bases between them. CDR1 is KGHSH, CDR2 LQKENI, per germline. The CDR3 DNA reads as TGTGCCAGCTCACCATGGAGGGATGGAAACACCATATATTTT. Translated, it gives CASSPWRDGNTIYF.

The J gene is TRBJ2-2, the V gene TRBV6-1; D is undetermined. This CDR3 is 13 amino acids long. Germline V gene lookup returns CDR1 MNHNS and CDR2 SASEGT. Trimming shortened V by 2 bases and J by 7 bases, and 8 bases separated the two germline ends. CDR3 residues: CASSEPYSGELFF. The DNA for the CDR3 is TGTGCCAGCAGTGAACCTTATAGCGGGGAGCTGTTTTTT.

In nucleotides, the CDR3 is TGTGCCAGCAGTTACGACAGGACCTATGGCTACACCTTC. Encoded protein: CASSYDRTYGYTF. V and J are TRBV6-5 and TRBJ1-2; TRBD1 is a possible D gene (6 bases). Per germline, CDR1 MNHEY and CDR2 SVGAGI. The CDR3 contains 13 residues. Trimming removed 2 bases at V and 4 bases at J, with 8 bases between.

This clone was detected only once. This chain joins TRBV30 and TRBJ2-5, with D unclear. The V end lost 4 bases, the J end lost 1 base, and 7 bases lay between the germline ends. The germline CDR1 and CDR2 sequences are GTSNPN and SVGIG (reference sequence). CDR3 size: 12 residues. The CDR3 loop is CAWNPGQETQYF. CDR3 nucleotides: TGTGCCTGGAACCCGGGCCAAGAGACCCAGTACTTC.

The sample holds a few counts of this clone. This sequence joins TRBV19 and TRBJ1-5; D is possibly TRBD1 (5 bases). Trimming removed 4 bases at V and 8 bases at J, with 9 bases between. The V gene's germline CDR1 is LNHDA and CDR2 SQIVND (reference sequence). CDR3 size: 12 residues. The CDR3 DNA reads TGTGCCAGTAGTACAGGGTGGAAGCCCCAGCATTTT. It translates to CASSTGWKPQHF.

The chain links TRBV25-1 to TRBJ1-2, with 8 bases matching TRBD1. Germline-derived CDR1 and CDR2 are MGHDK and SYGVNS. V trimming: 2 bases; J trimming: 3 bases; junction bases outside the gene matches: 2. This CDR3 is 14 amino acids long. This CDR3 reads CASSEPGQDYGYTF. As DNA, the CDR3 is TGTGCCAGCAGTGAACCGGGACAGGACTATGGCTACACCTTC.

The chain combines TRBV7-2 with TRBJ2-3, with a weak D call TRBD1 (6 bases). CDR1 is SGHTA and CDR2 is FQGNSA in the germline V gene. Trimming left V 0 bases short and J 2 bases short, with 12 bases between. CDR3 length: 16 residues. The CDR3 here is CASSLAGAGYTDTQYF. In DNA, the CDR3 is TGTGCCAGCAGCTTAGCGGGGGCAGGGTACACAGATACGCAGTATTTT.

The chain is built from TRBV7-6 and TRBJ2-3; 15 nucleotides agree with TRBD2. The junction had 11 bases not matched to a gene; V was cut back by 4 bases and J by 6 bases. Per the germline V gene, CDR1 is SGHVS and CDR2 is FNYEAQ. This CDR3 is 18 amino acids long. CDR3 protein: CASSSPGTSGRPSDTQYF. CDR3 nucleotide sequence: TGTGCCAGCAGCTCCCCCGGGACTAGCGGGAGGCCTTCGGATACGCAGTATTTT.

V is TRBV30 and J is TRBJ1-4; TRBD1 aligns across 7 bases. This CDR3 has 13 amino acids. Losses at the gene ends were 4 bases for V and 5 bases for J; bases not matched to a gene: 4. Germline CDR1 is GTSNPN and CDR2 is SVGIG (reference sequence). CDR3 sequence reads: CAWIAGGNEKLFF. The CDR3, as DNA: TGTGCCTGGATAGCAGGGGGGAATGAAAAACTGTTTTTT.